These T cell receptor beta chains were read from a single sample in a study of cytotoxic CD8 clonotypes in ibrutinib-treated CLL. Sequenced by immunoSEQ multiplex PCR; TCRdb stores in-frame clones only, minus some. The data hold 300,000 to 350,000 clones, with 80% observed a single time. Sequenced here: PBMCs, sampled before ibrutinib treatment. Receptors originate from a human donor with chronic lymphocytic leukemia. The CDR3 runs from the conserved cysteine through the conserved F or W.

V	length	J	CDR3
TRBV18	16	TRBJ1-3	CASSLDRGIGGNTIYF
TRBV15	13	TRBJ1-2	CATSRDNSYGYTF
TRBV20-1	11	TRBJ2-5	CSARTVETQYF
TRBV27	16	TRBJ2-3	CASRKLAGAYTDTQYF
TRBV30	12	TRBJ2-7	CASDRGPYEQYF
TRBV4-3	15	TRBJ2-7	CASSQDARYTYEQYF
TRBV29-1	15	TRBJ1-2	CSVDKPTGTNYGYTF
TRBV6-4	15	TRBJ2-1	CASSETGTSGITQFF
TRBV28	13	TRBJ1-5	CATNDRPYQPQHF
TRBV18	14	TRBJ1-2	CASSRGPTYYGYTF
TRBV6-1	15	TRBJ1-5	CASSESRVGNQPQHF
TRBV6-5	13	TRBJ2-7	CASSRRESYEQYF
TRBV29-1	15	TRBJ2-7	CSVDSGTRSTYEQYF
TRBV10-1	13	TRBJ1-2	CASSPGHQVGYTF
TRBV30	12	TRBJ2-1	CAWSGGKMEQFF
TRBV27	15	TRBJ2-7	CASSYGQGLFYEQYF
TRBV6-5	15	TRBJ2-5	CASSLRISGGETQYF
TRBV5-1	15	TRBJ2-2	CASSLVGSNTGELFF
TRBV19	14	TRBJ2-7	CASSIRTGGYEQYF
TRBV5-4	14	TRBJ2-1	CASSSSTGFNEQFF
TRBV7-3	14	NA	CASSLFAEGYEQYF
TRBV10-3	12	TRBJ2-7	CAISEPFEGQYF